Listed below are T cell receptor beta chains from one sample, sequenced in a study of blood T cell repertoires in COVID-19. Repertoires were generated with immunoSEQ multiplex PCR, while TCRdb's copy carries only in-frame clones and drops some. The sample yields tens of thousands of clones, 80% to 85% seen once. Sequencing input: peripheral blood. The origin of the receptors is a man at least 80 years old with active or convalescent COVID-19. Each CDR3 is given with its conserved first and last residue. The order of the fields is CDR3 protein, V gene.

CDR3 protein: CATSRDQVPNTGELFF; V gene: TRBV15
CDR3 protein: CASTPTGGTGELFF; V gene: TRBV6-5
CDR3 protein: CASSQRLAGGGDTQYF; V gene: TRBV9
CDR3 protein: CASSTGLQPQHF; V gene: TRBV2
CDR3 protein: CASRLEDRARNTEAFF; V gene: TRBV12-2
CDR3 protein: CASTKARGGTQPQHF; V gene: TRBV2
CDR3 protein: CASSQTSGEQFF; V gene: TRBV14
CDR3 protein: CASSFGTSGMETQYF; V gene: TRBV6-5
CDR3 protein: CASSLAGAANYGYTF; V gene: TRBV7-9
CDR3 protein: CASSQDQRTGTGSYEQYF; V gene: TRBV4-1
CDR3 protein: CASSPPMSSGIQETQYF; V gene: TRBV18
CDR3 protein: CASSPQGHTGELFF; V gene: TRBV6-5
CDR3 protein: CAWSNQRVGEQYF; V gene: TRBV30
CDR3 protein: CASSPPSTEAFF; V gene: TRBV5-1
CDR3 protein: CASSPPGATQYF; V gene: TRBV18
CDR3 protein: CASSLTSGAYNEQFF; V gene: TRBV4-1
CDR3 protein: CASSLGGYGYTF; V gene: TRBV5-1
CDR3 protein: CASRMRTGATDTQYF; V gene: TRBV6-5
CDR3 protein: CATSRGEGSGETQYF; V gene: TRBV15
CDR3 protein: CASSRDRVSGNTIYF; V gene: TRBV28
CDR3 protein: CASSYFGGANEPQHF; V gene: TRBV6-5
CDR3 protein: CASSDGQGSRTDTQYF; V gene: TRBV7-6
CDR3 protein: CASSPDRRMRNQPQHF; V gene: TRBV27
CDR3 protein: CASSIRTGPTGELFF; V gene: TRBV9
CDR3 protein: CATSRGTVYEQYF; V gene: TRBV15
CDR3 protein: CASSQTRRTNYGYTF; V gene: TRBV3-1/TRBV3-2
CDR3 protein: CASRKGGWETQYF; V gene: TRBV28
CDR3 protein: CASSEGALPSGSWKTQYF; V gene: TRBV6-1
CDR3 protein: CASSLGGDPGELFF; V gene: TRBV5-1
CDR3 protein: CASSQGTGGAYTEAFF; V gene: TRBV5-1
CDR3 protein: CASSLSQGARGYTF; V gene: TRBV28
CDR3 protein: CASSARGGGTEAFF; V gene: TRBV6-5
CDR3 protein: CASSRDRASTDTQYF; V gene: TRBV7-8
CDR3 protein: CASSHDPTGPGNTIYF; V gene: TRBV19
CDR3 protein: CASINDRVNTEAFF; V gene: TRBV28